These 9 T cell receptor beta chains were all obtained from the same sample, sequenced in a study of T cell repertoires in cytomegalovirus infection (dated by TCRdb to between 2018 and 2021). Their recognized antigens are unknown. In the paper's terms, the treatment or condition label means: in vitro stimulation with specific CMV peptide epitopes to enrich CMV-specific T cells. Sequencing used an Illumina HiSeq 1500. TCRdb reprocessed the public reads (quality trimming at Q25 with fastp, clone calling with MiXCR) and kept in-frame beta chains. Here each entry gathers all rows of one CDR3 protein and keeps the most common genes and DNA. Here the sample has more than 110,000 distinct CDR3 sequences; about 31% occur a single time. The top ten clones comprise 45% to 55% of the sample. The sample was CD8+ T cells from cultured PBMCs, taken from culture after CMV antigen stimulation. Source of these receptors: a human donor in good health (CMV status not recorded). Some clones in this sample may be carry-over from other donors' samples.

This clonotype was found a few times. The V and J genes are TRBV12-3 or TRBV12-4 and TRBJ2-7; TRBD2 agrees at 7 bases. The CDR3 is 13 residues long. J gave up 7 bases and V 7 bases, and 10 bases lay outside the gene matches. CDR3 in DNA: TGTGCCAGCACCTCCCTTGGGGGGGTTGAGCAGTACTTC. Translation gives CASTSLGGVEQYF.

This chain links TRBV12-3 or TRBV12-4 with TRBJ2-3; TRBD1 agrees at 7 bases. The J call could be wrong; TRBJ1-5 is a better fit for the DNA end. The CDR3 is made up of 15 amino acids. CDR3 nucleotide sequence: TGTGCCAGCGGTACCGAGGGGGCCATCCTTACGCATCAGCATTTT. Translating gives CASGTEGAILTHQHF.

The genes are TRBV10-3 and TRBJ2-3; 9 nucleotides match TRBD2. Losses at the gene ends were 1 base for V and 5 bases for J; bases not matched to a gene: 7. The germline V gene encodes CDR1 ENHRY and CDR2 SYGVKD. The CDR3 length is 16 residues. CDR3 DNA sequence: TGTGCCATCAGTGAGTTTGGCGGGGGGGCCAAAGATACGCAGTATTTT. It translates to CAISEFGGGAKDTQYF.

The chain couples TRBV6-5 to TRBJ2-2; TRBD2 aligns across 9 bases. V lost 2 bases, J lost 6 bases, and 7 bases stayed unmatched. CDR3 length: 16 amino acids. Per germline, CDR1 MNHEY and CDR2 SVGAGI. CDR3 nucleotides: TGTGCCAGCAGTTACAGGGCGGGGGGGTTGGCCGGGGAGCTGTTTTTT. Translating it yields CASSYRAGGLAGELFF.

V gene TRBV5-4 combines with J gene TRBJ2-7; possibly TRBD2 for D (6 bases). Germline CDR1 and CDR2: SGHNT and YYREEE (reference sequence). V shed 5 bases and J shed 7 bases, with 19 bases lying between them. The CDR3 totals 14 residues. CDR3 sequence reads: CASRAGGLLDEQYF. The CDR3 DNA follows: TGTGCCAGCAGAGCGGGCGGTCTTCTTGATGAGCAGTACTTC.

DNA for the CDR3: TGCAGTGCCTACGTCGGCGGGTACAATGAGCAGTTCTTC. It yields the protein CSAYVGGYNEQFF. The chain carries TRBV20-1 and TRBJ2-1; D possibly corresponds to TRBD2 (5 bases). This CDR3 comprises 13 residues. Germline V CDR1 and CDR2: DFQATT, SNEGSKA (reference sequence). Trimming shortened V by 6 bases and J by 4 bases, and 13 bases separated the two germline ends.

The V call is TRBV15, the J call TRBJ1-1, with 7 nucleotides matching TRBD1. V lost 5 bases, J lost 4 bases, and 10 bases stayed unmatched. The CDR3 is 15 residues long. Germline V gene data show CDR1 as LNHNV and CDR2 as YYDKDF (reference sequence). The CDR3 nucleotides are TGTGCCACCAGCCCGACGGGACAGATCGGCACTGAAGCTTTCTTT. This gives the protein CATSPTGQIGTEAFF. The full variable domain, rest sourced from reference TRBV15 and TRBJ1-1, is DAMVIQNPRYQVTQFGKPVTLSCSQTLNHNVMYWYQQKSSQAPKLLFHYYDKDFNNEADTPDNFQSRRPNTSFCFLDIRSPGLGDTAMYLCATSPTGQIGTEAFFGQGTRLTVV.

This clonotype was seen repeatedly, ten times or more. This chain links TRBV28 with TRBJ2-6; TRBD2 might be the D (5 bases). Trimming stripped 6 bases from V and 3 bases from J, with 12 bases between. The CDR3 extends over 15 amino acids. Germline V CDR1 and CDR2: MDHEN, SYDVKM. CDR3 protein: CASRVRRLGANVLTF. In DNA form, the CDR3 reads TGTGCCAGCAGAGTAAGGAGGCTTGGGGCCAACGTCCTGACTTTC.

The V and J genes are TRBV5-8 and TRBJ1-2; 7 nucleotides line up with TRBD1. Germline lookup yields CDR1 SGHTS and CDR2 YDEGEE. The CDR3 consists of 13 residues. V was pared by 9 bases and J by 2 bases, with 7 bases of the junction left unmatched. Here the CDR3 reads CANRPTGNYGYTF. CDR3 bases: TGTGCCAACCGGCCGACAGGGAACTATGGCTACACCTTC.